A selection of T cell receptor beta chains follows, all from one sample in a study of blood T cell repertoires in COVID-19. Method: immunoSEQ multiplex PCR; TCRdb's copy keeps in-frame clones and lacks some. The table has 190,000 or so clones, around 86% seen once. The sequenced material came from peripheral blood. Every receptor here comes from a middle-aged man with active or convalescent COVID-19. CDR3s include the opening cysteine and the closing phenylalanine or tryptophan. A D gene is named only where the DNA matches it firmly. Size is omitted from some rows. Given values are once, few, many or a class for expanded clones.

-	TRBV11-2	-	TRBJ2-1	TGTGCCAGCAGCCCACCCCACAGCTACAATGAGCAGTTCTTC	CASSPPHSYNEQFF
-	TRBV12-3/TRBV12-4	few	TRBJ1-5	TGTGCCAGCAGTTTTGGGGGGGGGCAGCCCCAGCATTTT	CASSFGGGQPQHF
-	TRBV5-1	few	TRBJ1-1	TGCGCCAGCAGCTTGGTGGCCCAGTCGGGCACTGAAGCTTTCTTT	CASSLVAQSGTEAFF
TRBD1	TRBV28	-	TRBJ1-5	TGTGCCAGCATCAATAGGGGGCAGGGGGGTTCGCAGCCCCAGCATTTT	CASINRGQGGSQPQHF
TRBD1	TRBV11-2	-	TRBJ1-2	TGTGCCAGCACCCCCGGGACAGTGGACCGCTACACCTTC	CASTPGTVDRYTF
TRBD1	TRBV6-6	-	TRBJ2-7	TGTGCCAGCAGACCGGGACAGGGGGGAGGCGAGCAGTACTTC	CASRPGQGGGEQYF
TRBD1	TRBV10-1	-	TRBJ1-3	TGCGCCAGCAGTGGTGGACAGGGGGAGAGCTCTGGAAACACCATATATTTT	CASSGGQGESSGNTIYF
TRBD2	TRBV10-2	-	TRBJ2-5	TGCGCCAGCAGTACTAGCGGGGGGGCCCTGGAGACCCAGTACTTC	CASSTSGGALETQYF
-	TRBV3-1/TRBV3-2	-	TRBJ2-3	TGTGCCAGCAGCCAAGTAGGGGCAAGGAACACAGATACGCAGTATTTT	CASSQVGARNTDTQYF
-	TRBV18	-	TRBJ2-4	TGTGCCAGCGCCACCAGGCGGGCGGCTGAAAACATTCAGTACTTC	CASATRRAAENIQYF
-	TRBV6-5	-	TRBJ1-2	TGTGCCAGCAGAGACGGGGGTGGCTACACCTTC	CASRDGGGYTF
-	TRBV7-7	once	TRBJ2-1	TGTGCTAGCAGCCGCGGGACAGCGCAATCCTACAATGAGCAGTTCTTC	CASSRGTAQSYNEQFF
TRBD1	TRBV7-8	-	TRBJ1-1	TGTGCCAGCAGCGTCTGGGCCACAGGGGATGGCACTGAAGCTTTCTTT	CASSVWATGDGTEAFF
-	TRBV5-1	-	TRBJ2-2	TGCGCCAGCAGCTCGGACACCACCGGGGAGCTGTTTTTT	CASSSDTTGELFF
TRBD2	TRBV5-4	-	TRBJ2-1	TGTGCCAGCAGCAACGGACTAGCGGGGGGAGGTGAGCAGTTCTTC	CASSNGLAGGGEQFF
TRBD1	TRBV9	-	TRBJ1-6	TGTGCCAGCAGCGCCTTGGACAGGCGAGGTTCACCCCTCCACTTT	CASSALDRRGSPLHF
-	TRBV5-4	-	TRBJ1-3	TGTGCCAGCAGCCTACAGGGTGCAGGAAACACCATATATTTT	CASSLQGAGNTIYF
TRBD1	TRBV9	-	TRBJ2-7	TGTGCCAGCAGCGCCGGGATGGGGTCCGGGACAGGGAACGAGCAGTACTTC	CASSAGMGSGTGNEQYF
-	TRBV3-1/TRBV3-2	-	TRBJ1-1	TGTGCCAGCAGCCAGGGGCATGAAGCTTTCTTT	CASSQGHEAFF
TRBD2	TRBV10-3	-	TRBJ2-3	TGTGCCATCAGGGTAGCGGGGCGGGCCGTTTGGACAGATACGCAGTATTTT	CAIRVAGRAVWTDTQYF
TRBD2	TRBV5-1	-	TRBJ2-7	TGCGCCAGCAGCTTGGCAAGCGGGGTTTACGAGCAGTACTTC	CASSLASGVYEQYF
-	TRBV5-5	-	TRBJ2-1	TGTGCCAGCAGCACCGGACAGAGCTCCTACAATGAGCAGTTCTTC	CASSTGQSSYNEQFF
TRBD1	TRBV5-4	-	TRBJ1-2	TGTGCCAGCAGCTCCCCCTCAGGGGGCGCCCACTATGGCTACACCTTC	CASSSPSGGAHYGYTF
TRBD1	TRBV7-6	-	TRBJ1-5	TGTGCCAGCAGCTTAGCGAGGGGGCTTGGGCCCCAGCATTTT	CASSLARGLGPQHF
-	TRBV4-3	-	TRBJ2-2	TGCGCCAGCAGCCAAGTCCTACGGGGAGCCCACACCGGGGAGCTGTTTTTT	CASSQVLRGAHTGELFF
-	TRBV4-2	-	TRBJ2-1	TGTGCCAGCAGCCAAGGTGTTGCAGGGGGGGAGCAGTTCTTC	CASSQGVAGGEQFF
-	TRBV24-1	-	TRBJ1-6	TGTGCCACCAGTGATGCCAGGGAAGGGCTAAATTCACCCCTCCACTTT	CATSDAREGLNSPLHF
-	TRBV3-1/TRBV3-2	-	TRBJ2-5	TGTGCCAGCAACATCAGGGGCGGGGAGACCCAGTACTTC	CASNIRGGETQYF
-	TRBV5-1	-	TRBJ2-1	TGCGCCAGCAGCGGGAGAATGACAGGTCCCCTCGACAATGAGCAGTTCTTC	CASSGRMTGPLDNEQFF
-	TRBV19	few	TRBJ2-2	TGTGCCAGCATGCAGGGGCAGGACACCGGGGAGCTGTTTTTT	CASMQGQDTGELFF
TRBD1	TRBV28	-	TRBJ1-1	TGTGCCAGCAGTACCAGGACAGGGGGGAACACTGAAGCTTTCTTT	CASSTRTGGNTEAFF
TRBD1	TRBV9	-	TRBJ2-5	TGTGCCAGCAGCGTAGTGGACAGGGCAGAGACCCAGTACTTC	CASSVVDRAETQYF
-	TRBV7-2	-	TRBJ1-2	TGTGCCAGCAGCTTAATGGGGGGAGATGGGGTTGATGGCTACACCTTC	CASSLMGGDGVDGYTF
-	TRBV29-1	-	TRBJ1-4	TGCAGCGCTGGGACAAATGAAAAACTGTTTTTT	CSAGTNEKLFF
-	TRBV28	-	TRBJ1-5	TGTGCCAGCAGACTGCAGGGTCAGAGCAATCAGCCCCAGCATTTT	CASRLQGQSNQPQHF
TRBD2	TRBV19	-	TRBJ2-3	TGTGCCAGTAGTACAACTAGCGTTTCTAGCACAGATACGCAGTATTTT	CASSTTSVSSTDTQYF
-	TRBV5-5	-	TRBJ1-1	TGTGCCAGCAGTTACAAGACACATATGAACACTGAAGCTTTCTTT	CASSYKTHMNTEAFF
TRBD1	TRBV24-1	-	TRBJ2-7	TGTGCCACCAGTGATAATAAGGGACAGGGGGCCTCCTACGAGCAGTACTTC	CATSDNKGQGASYEQYF
-	TRBV5-1	-	TRBJ2-7	TGCGCCAGCAGCTTAGGGGACAACTACGAGCAGTACTTC	CASSLGDNYEQYF
TRBD2	TRBV5-1	once	TRBJ2-1	TGCGCCAGCAGCTACTTGGTGGGGCTAGCGGGGCGCTCCTACAATGAGCAGTTCTTC	CASSYLVGLAGRSYNEQFF
TRBD2	TRBV18	-	TRBJ2-1	TGTGCCAGCTCACCTCAATGGGGGGGGAGAAACAATGAGCAGTTCTTC	CASSPQWGGRNNEQFF
TRBD1	TRBV5-5	-	TRBJ1-1	TGTGCCAGCAGCTTGGGACAGGGGGCCACTGAAGCTTTCTTT	CASSLGQGATEAFF
TRBD1	TRBV9	-	TRBJ1-1	TGTGCCAGCAGCGCCTACAGGGGACCTAACACTGAAGCTTTCTTT	CASSAYRGPNTEAFF
-	TRBV7-9	-	TRBJ2-7	TGTGCCAGCAGGGACCAGGGCTACGAGCAGTACTTC	CASRDQGYEQYF
TRBD2	TRBV6-4	-	TRBJ2-7	TGTGCCAGCAGTACATATAGCCGGACTAGCTCTTACGAGCAGTACTTC	CASSTYSRTSSYEQYF
TRBD2	TRBV15	-	TRBJ2-1	TGTGCCACCAGCAGAGAGCAGGGAGGGTACAATGAGCAGTTCTTC	CATSREQGGYNEQFF
-	TRBV2	-	TRBJ2-5	TGTGCCAGCAGAACAGGGCAAGAGACCCAGTACTTC	CASRTGQETQYF
-	TRBV5-4	-	TRBJ2-1	TGTGCCAGCAGCATAAGGGGGGGGTACAATGAGCAGTTCTTC	CASSIRGGYNEQFF
-	TRBV6-6	-	TRBJ1-2	TGTGCCAGCAGTTATAGGCAAACTACTAACTATGGCTACACCTTC	CASSYRQTTNYGYTF
TRBD1	TRBV7-2	-	TRBJ1-2	TGTGCCAGCAGCATCCCCGGGACAGGGGGGATTGGTGGTTACACCTTC	CASSIPGTGGIGGYTF
-	TRBV7-8	-	TRBJ1-3	TGTGCCAGCAGGTTACAGGTCTCTGGAAACACCATATATTTT	CASRLQVSGNTIYF
TRBD2	TRBV7-3	-	TRBJ2-5	TGTGCCAGCAGCTTGAGAAGCGGGGACCAAGAGACCCAGTACTTC	CASSLRSGDQETQYF
-	TRBV7-9	few	TRBJ1-4	TGTGCCAGCAGCTTAGGGGCATCTAATGAAAAACTGTTTTTT	CASSLGASNEKLFF
-	TRBV4-1	-	TRBJ1-6	TGCGCCAGCAGCCCCGGTGGCGGGGTCGCCCCGTCTAATTCACCCCTCCACTTT	CASSPGGGVAPSNSPLHF
-	TRBV10-3	-	TRBJ2-2	TGTGCCATCACCGCCGACGGGTCCGGGGAGCTGTTTTTT	CAITADGSGELFF
TRBD1	TRBV24-1	-	TRBJ1-2	TGTGCCACCAGTGCCCCCTCCGGACAGGGAGTCTATGGCTACACCTTC	CATSAPSGQGVYGYTF
-	TRBV28	-	TRBJ1-2	TGTGCCAGCAGTTTCGCGGTCTATGGCTACACCTTC	CASSFAVYGYTF
-	TRBV7-9	few	TRBJ2-6	TGTGCCAGCAGCTTCTCCTCTGGGGCCAACGTCCTGACTTTC	CASSFSSGANVLTF